This record looks at one TCR beta chain sequence and its context. CDR1 is LNHNV and CDR2 is YYDKDF in the germline V gene (reference sequence). The V gene lost 4 bases and the J gene lost 2 bases, with 5 bases spanning the gap. The CDR3 has 13 residues. The test was conducted at deep level. Every immunoSEQ plate was one replicate of a subset's evenly spread DNA. The assay was immunoSEQ multiplex PCR, and TCRdb's table has in-frame clones only and misses some. The sample records about 560,000 clones, 70% to 80% being singletons. The sample comes from a study of shared clonotypes between healthy human individuals. Genomic DNA of unsorted samples came from tens of millions of PBMCs.

The sequenced sample was PBMCs. V is TRBV15 and J is TRBJ1-4, with no clear D. This sequence was found in a woman in her 40s in good health. Some clones in this sample may be carry-over from other donors' samples. The CDR3 DNA sequence: TGTGCCACCAGCACCAGGACTAATGAAAAACTGTTTTTT. This codes for CATSTRTNEKLFF.